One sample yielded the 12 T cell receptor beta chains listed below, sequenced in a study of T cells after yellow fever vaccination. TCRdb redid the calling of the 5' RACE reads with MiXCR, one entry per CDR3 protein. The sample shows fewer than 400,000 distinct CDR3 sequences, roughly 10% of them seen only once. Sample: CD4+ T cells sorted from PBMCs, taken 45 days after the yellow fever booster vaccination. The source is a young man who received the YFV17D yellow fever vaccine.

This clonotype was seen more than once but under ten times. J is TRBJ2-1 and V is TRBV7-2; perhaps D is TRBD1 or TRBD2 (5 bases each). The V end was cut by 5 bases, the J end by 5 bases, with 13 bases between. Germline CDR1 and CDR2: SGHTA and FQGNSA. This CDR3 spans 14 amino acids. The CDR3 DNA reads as TGTGCCAGCAGCCCCGGGCTGGGACACAATGAGCAGTTCTTC. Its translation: CASSPGLGHNEQFF.

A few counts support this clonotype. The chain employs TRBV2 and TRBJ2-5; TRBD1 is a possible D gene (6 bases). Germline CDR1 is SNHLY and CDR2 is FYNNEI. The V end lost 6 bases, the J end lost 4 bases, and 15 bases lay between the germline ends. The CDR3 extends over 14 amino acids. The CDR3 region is CASRKGGSGETQYF. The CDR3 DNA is TGTGCCAGCAGAAAAGGGGGAAGTGGAGAGACCCAGTACTTC.

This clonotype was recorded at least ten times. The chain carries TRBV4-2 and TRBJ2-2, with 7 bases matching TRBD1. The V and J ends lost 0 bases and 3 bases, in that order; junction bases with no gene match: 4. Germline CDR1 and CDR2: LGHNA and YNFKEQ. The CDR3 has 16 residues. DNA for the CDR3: TGTGCCAGCAGCCAAGAGGCACAGGGGTACACCGGGGAGCTGTTTTTT. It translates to CASSQEAQGYTGELFF.

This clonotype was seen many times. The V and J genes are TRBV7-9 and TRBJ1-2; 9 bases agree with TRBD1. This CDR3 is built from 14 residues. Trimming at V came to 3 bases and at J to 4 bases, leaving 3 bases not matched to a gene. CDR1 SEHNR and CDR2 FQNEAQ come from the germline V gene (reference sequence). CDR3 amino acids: CASSFGGQGYGYTF. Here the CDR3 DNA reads TGTGCCAGCAGCTTTGGGGGACAGGGCTATGGCTACACCTTC.

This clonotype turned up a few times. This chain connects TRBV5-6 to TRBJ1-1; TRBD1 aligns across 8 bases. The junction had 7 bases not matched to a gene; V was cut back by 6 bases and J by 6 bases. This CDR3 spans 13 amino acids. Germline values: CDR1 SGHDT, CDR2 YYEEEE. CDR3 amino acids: CASTGQGAAEAFF. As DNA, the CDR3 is TGTGCCAGCACCGGACAGGGTGCGGCTGAAGCTTTCTTT.

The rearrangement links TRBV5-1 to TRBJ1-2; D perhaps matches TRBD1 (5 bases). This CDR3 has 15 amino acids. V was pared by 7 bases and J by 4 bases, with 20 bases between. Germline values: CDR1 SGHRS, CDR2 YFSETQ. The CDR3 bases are TGCGCCAGCCGAATTGGGGGAACGGGAGTCTATGGCTACACCTTC. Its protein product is CASRIGGTGVYGYTF.

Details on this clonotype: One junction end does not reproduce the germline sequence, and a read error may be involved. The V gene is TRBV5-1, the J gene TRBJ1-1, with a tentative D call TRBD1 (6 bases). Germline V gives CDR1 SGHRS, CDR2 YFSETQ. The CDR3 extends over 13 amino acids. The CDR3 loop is CASSLEGGTEAYF. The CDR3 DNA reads TGCGCCAGCAGCTTGGAGGGGGGGACTGAAGCTTACTTT. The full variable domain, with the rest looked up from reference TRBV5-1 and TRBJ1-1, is KAGVTQTPRYLIKTRGQQVTLSCSPISGHRSVSWYQQTPGQGLQFLFEYFSETQRNKGNFPGRFSGRQFSNSRSEMNVSTLELGDSALYLCASSLEGGTEAYFGQGTRLTVV.

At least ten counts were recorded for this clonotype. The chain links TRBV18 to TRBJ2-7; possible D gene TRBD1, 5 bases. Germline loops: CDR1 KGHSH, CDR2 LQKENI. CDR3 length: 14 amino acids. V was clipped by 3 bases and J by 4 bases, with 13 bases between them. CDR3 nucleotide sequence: TGTGCCAGCTCACCCGCCCCAGGGAATTACGAGCAGTACTTC. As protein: CASSPAPGNYEQYF.

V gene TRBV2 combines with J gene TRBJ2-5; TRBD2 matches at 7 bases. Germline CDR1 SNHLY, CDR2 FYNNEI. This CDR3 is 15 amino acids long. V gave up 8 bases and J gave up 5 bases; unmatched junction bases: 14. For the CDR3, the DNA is TGTGCCAGCGCCGGGGGGAGACCCTCCGTTGAGACCCAGTACTTC. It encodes CASAGGRPSVETQYF.

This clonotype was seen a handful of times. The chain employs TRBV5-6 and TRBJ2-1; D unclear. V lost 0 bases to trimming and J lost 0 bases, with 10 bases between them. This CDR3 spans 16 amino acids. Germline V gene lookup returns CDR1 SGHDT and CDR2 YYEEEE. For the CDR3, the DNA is TGTGCCAGCAGCTTGGTACGGATAACCTCCTACAATGAGCAGTTCTTC. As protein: CASSLVRITSYNEQFF.

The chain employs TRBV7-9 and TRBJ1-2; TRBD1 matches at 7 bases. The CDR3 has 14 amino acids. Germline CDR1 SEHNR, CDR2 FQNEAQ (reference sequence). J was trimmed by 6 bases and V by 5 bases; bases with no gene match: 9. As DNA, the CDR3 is TGTGCCAGCAGCCACAGGGGTGCCTATGATGGCTACACCTTC. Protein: CASSHRGAYDGYTF.

In nucleotides, the CDR3 is TGTGCCAGCAGCTTAGACGTCAATGGGGCCAACGTCCTGACTTTC. Translating it yields CASSLDVNGANVLTF. The rearrangement links TRBV7-2 to TRBJ2-6; D is ambiguous. This CDR3 is built from 15 residues. Germline assignment: CDR1 SGHTA and CDR2 FQGNSA. Deletions cut 1 base from V and 3 bases from J, with 7 bases between.